This T cell receptor (beta chain) emerged from a study of T-cell memory formation after mild COVID-19. TCRdb reanalysed the 5' RACE reads using MiXCR and keeps one entry per CDR3 protein. This sample carries some 300,000 distinct CDR3 sequences, approximately 20% of them seen once, and the ten largest clones take over 20%. There are 19 residues in the CDR3. The V end lost 5 bases, the J end lost 0 bases, and 25 bases lay between the germline ends. CDR1 and CDR2 from the germline V gene are SEHNR and FQNEAQ (reference sequence). This clonotype was recorded a few times. The chain recombines TRBV7-9 with TRBJ1-2; D is undetermined. This sequence originates from a man in his late teens or twenties who had mild COVID-19 (a few samples of this study predate the infection). Cell type and time point are not known. The material sequenced was PBMCs or a T cell subset sorted from them (not recorded which). The CDR3 protein is CASSRAGWETTDANYGYTF. The CDR3 DNA sequence: TGTGCCAGCAGCCGAGCAGGTTGGGAGACAACCGACGCTAACTATGGCTACACCTTC.